The 19 T cell receptor beta chains below come from one sample, sequenced in a study of T cell responses to AZD1222 COVID-19 vaccine (dated by TCRdb to the early 2020s). In the paper's terms, the time point label means: baseline before first vaccination. The method behind the library was the immunoSEQ multiplex PCR assay. In TCRdb, the immuneACCESS table is reduced to in-frame sequences with V and J assigned. These tables do not hold every clone; where another copy was compared, an unresolved V gene accounts for under half, and the others remain unexplained. The sample table records around 140,000 clones; around 91% of these occur just once. The ten most abundant clones make up around 1.6% of the sample. Sequenced here: peripheral blood, sampled on day 0 of AZD1222 vaccination. These receptors originate from an adult in good health.

CDR3 in DNA: TGTGCCAGCAGCTTCTCCAGGAGCTCCTACGAGCAGTACTTC. Translation: CASSFSRSSYEQYF. The chain employs TRBV7-9 and TRBJ2-7, with no clear D. CDR3 length equals 14 residues. Germline assignment: CDR1 SEHNR and CDR2 FQNEAQ (reference sequence). With 3 bases removed from V and 0 bases from J, the gap between germline ends came to 9 bases.

The V gene is TRBV15, the J gene TRBJ1-1; no reliable D call. V was clipped by 1 base and J by 1 base, with 19 bases between them. The CDR3 consists of 18 residues. Germline V gene data show CDR1 as LNHNV and CDR2 as YYDKDF (reference sequence). The DNA for the CDR3 is TGTGCCACCAGCAGAGCCCCCCTGGGCCCAACGAGGAACACTGAAGCTTTCTTT. Translated, it gives CATSRAPLGPTRNTEAFF.

The chain joins TRBV6-5 to TRBJ2-3; D may be TRBD2 (6 bases). The CDR3 is made up of 15 amino acids. CDR1 and CDR2 from the germline V gene are MNHEY and SVGAGI. The V and J ends lost 0 bases and 2 bases respectively, with 9 bases between them. CDR3 region: CASSYSGDSTDTQYF. CDR3 nucleotides: TGTGCCAGCAGTTACTCGGGGGACTCCACAGATACGCAGTATTTT.

The gene calls are TRBV19 and TRBJ1-3, with D tentatively TRBD1 (6 bases). V gave up 11 bases and J gave up 0 bases, with 11 bases separating them. The CDR3 length is 13 residues. Per the germline V gene, CDR1 is LNHDA and CDR2 is SQIVND (reference sequence). The DNA of the CDR3 is TGTGCCGCGGGGGCTATCTCTGGAAACACCATATATTTT. Residues: CAAGAISGNTIYF.

The genes are TRBV20-1 and TRBJ1-2; D is undetermined. The CDR3 spans 9 residues. Germline V gene lookup returns CDR1 DFQATT and CDR2 SNEGSKA (reference sequence). The ends were cut back, 5 bases at V and 7 bases at J, with 5 bases in the middle. CDR3 in DNA: TGCAGTGCTGCAGCTGGCTACACCTTC. Translation gives CSAAAGYTF.

The rearrangement links TRBV2 to TRBJ2-3; D is possibly TRBD1 or TRBD2 (6 bases each). The CDR3 spans 13 residues. V was trimmed by 4 bases and J by 6 bases, leaving 11 bases between them. The germline V gene has CDR1 SNHLY and CDR2 FYNNEI. CDR3 nucleotides: TGTGCCAGCAGTGGGGGGGCCGGGGATACGCAGTATTTT. Translated: CASSGGAGDTQYF.

V and J are TRBV7-9 and TRBJ1-6; D uncertain. Germline assignment: CDR1 SEHNR and CDR2 FQNEAQ (reference sequence). This CDR3 region has 12 residues. V was cut by 5 bases and J by 14 bases, with 13 bases left in between. The CDR3 DNA follows: TGTGCCAGCAGCGACCCCCTGGAAACCCTCCACTTT. Its protein product is CASSDPLETLHF.

This sequence joins TRBV29-1 and TRBJ2-7; tentative D call: TRBD1 (5 bases). This CDR3 spans 14 amino acids. Trimming stripped 4 bases from V and 0 bases from J, with 13 bases between. In germline, CDR1 is SQVTM, CDR2 ANQGSEA. The CDR3 sequence: CSVAQGTHSYEQYF. The CDR3 coding sequence is TGCAGCGTTGCCCAGGGAACTCACTCCTACGAGCAGTACTTC.

V and J are TRBV7-9 and TRBJ2-3; possibly TRBD2 for D (7 bases). Germline-derived CDR1 and CDR2 are SEHNR and FQNEAQ (reference sequence). Between the trimmed V and J ends, which lost 5 bases and 2 bases, there was a span of 14 bases. This CDR3 has 15 residues. The CDR3 nucleotides read TGTGCCAGCAGCACGTGGGGGGGCAACACAGATACGCAGTATTTT. Translation: CASSTWGGNTDTQYF.

The genes are TRBV2 and TRBJ2-3; 9 nucleotides align to TRBD2. Germline V gives CDR1 SNHLY, CDR2 FYNNEI. Germline trimming cut 8 bases from V and 5 bases from J; bases unmatched to any gene: 8. The CDR3 is 14 residues long. CDR3 amino acids: CASGASGAKDTQYF. In DNA, the CDR3 is TGTGCCAGCGGGGCTAGCGGGGCGAAAGATACGCAGTATTTT.

CDR3 in DNA: TGTGCCAGCAGTGAGGGGACTAGCGGGCAGGAGACCCAGTACTTC. Translating gives CASSEGTSGQETQYF. This chain uses TRBV25-1 with TRBJ2-5; 12 nucleotides align to TRBD2. Germline trimming cut 3 bases from V and 5 bases from J; bases unmatched to any gene: 4. CDR3 length equals 15 residues. Germline V gene sequence: CDR1 MGHDK, CDR2 SYGVNS.

This chain connects TRBV28 to TRBJ2-1; TRBD2 agrees at 9 bases. V lost 7 bases to trimming and J lost 6 bases; unmatched junction nucleotides: 16. The length of the CDR3 is 17 residues. The germline V gene encodes CDR1 MDHEN and CDR2 SYDVKM. This CDR3 is CASTGPPGLAGLNEQFF. CDR3 DNA: TGTGCCAGCACCGGTCCTCCGGGTCTAGCGGGACTCAATGAGCAGTTCTTC. Based on the CDR3 plus reference TRBV28 and TRBJ2-1, the full variable domain is DVKVTQSSRYLVKRTGEKVFLECVQDMDHENMFWYRQDPGLGLRLIYFSYDVKMKEKGDIPEGYSVSREKKERFSLILESASTNQTSMYLCASTGPPGLAGLNEQFFGPGTRLTVL.

The chain couples TRBV25-1 to TRBJ2-7; D ambiguous. Germline CDR1 and CDR2: MGHDK and SYGVNS. Trimming took 2 bases from V and 4 from J, leaving 3 bases between them. The CDR3 runs to 11 residues. This chain's CDR3 is CASSEGYEQYF. In nucleotides, the CDR3 is TGTGCCAGCAGTGAAGGGTACGAGCAGTACTTC.

A single count supports this clone. J is TRBJ1-1 and V is TRBV9; unclear D gene. The germline CDR1 and CDR2 sequences are SGDLS and YYNGEE. V lost 5 bases to trimming and J lost 1 base, with 21 bases between them. CDR3 size: 17 residues. CDR3 loop: CASRRGNPIRENTEAFF. The DNA for the CDR3 is TGTGCCAGCAGACGGGGAAACCCTATAAGGGAGAACACTGAAGCTTTCTTT.

The CDR3 DNA is TGCGCCAGCAGGAAGACAGGGGACGAAGCTTTCTTT. Translating it yields CASRKTGDEAFF. The chain combines TRBV5-1 with TRBJ1-1; 8 nucleotides agree with TRBD1. V trimming: 5 bases; J trimming: 8 bases; junction bases outside the gene matches: 5. The CDR3 is 12 amino acids. Germline V CDR1 and CDR2: SGHRS, YFSETQ.

Notes on this clone: The junction does not match germline at one end; this may be a read error. The genes are TRBV10-3 and TRBJ1-1; D unresolved. The germline CDR1 and CDR2 sequences are ENHRY and SYGVKD. CDR3 size: 17 residues. CDR3 nucleotide sequence: TGTGCCATCAGTGATATGCGGCAACTGGTCACGAACGCTGAAGCTTTCTTT. Protein: CAISDMRQLVTNAEAFF.

V is TRBV21-1 and J is TRBJ1-1. TRBV21-1 constitutes a pseudogene. The length of the CDR3 is 15 residues. CDR3 loop: CASPISLRGNTEAFF. CDR3 DNA: TGTGCCAGCCCGATCTCCCTTCGGGGGAACACTGAAGCTTTCTTT.

The chain has TRBV7-2 and TRBJ2-5, with D maybe TRBD2 (5 bases). The CDR3 consists of 15 residues. V was pared by 4 bases and J by 4 bases, with 16 bases between. Germline CDR1 reads SGHTA; CDR2 reads FQGNSA. The CDR3 loop reads CASSSAGSRTETQYF. As DNA, the CDR3 is TGTGCCAGCAGCTCGGCGGGTTCGCGGACAGAGACCCAGTACTTC.

This clone was seen just once. This rearrangement joins TRBV29-1 to TRBJ2-1, with 10 bases identical to TRBD2. V gave up 4 bases and J gave up 9 bases; unmatched junction bases: 6. The CDR3 length is 13 residues. Per germline, CDR1 SQVTM and CDR2 ANQGSEA. The CDR3 loop is CSVVAGGPGEQFF. For the CDR3, the DNA is TGCAGCGTTGTAGCGGGAGGTCCTGGTGAGCAGTTCTTC.